The 29 T cell receptor beta chains below come from one sample, sequenced in a study of T cell changes during pregnancy in multiple sclerosis. TCRdb keeps only in-frame clones here, not all; method: immunoSEQ multiplex PCR. Among some 95,000 clones listed, 80% to 95% were seen once. The sequencing here drew on peripheral blood, taken in the first trimester of pregnancy. The receptor set was obtained from a female donor with multiple sclerosis, enrolled in a pregnancy study.

Only a few counts were recorded for this clone. At one end the junction does not follow the germline gene, possibly because of a read error. The chain recombines TRBV10-3 with TRBJ2-7; 8 positions match TRBD1. The germline V gene encodes CDR1 ENHRY and CDR2 SYGVKD. The CDR3 extends over 14 amino acids. CDR3 sequence: CAIPPGTGSFEQYF. CDR3 coding DNA: TGTGCGATCCCCCCGGGGACAGGTTCCTTCGAGCAGTACTTC.

The genes are TRBV5-6 and TRBJ1-5, with D perhaps TRBD1 (5 bases). CDR3 length: 15 amino acids. The V and J ends lost 4 bases and 7 bases respectively, with 18 bases between them. The V gene's germline CDR1 is SGHDT and CDR2 YYEEEE. CDR3 DNA sequence: TGTGCCAGCAGCCCCTACCAAGATAGGGGACAGCCCCAGCATTTT. Translation gives CASSPYQDRGQPQHF.

V is TRBV7-9 and J is TRBJ2-1; 13 bases agree with TRBD2. CDR3 size: 15 residues. The ends lost 5 bases at V and 5 bases at J; junction bases unmatched: 3. Germline V CDR1 and CDR2: SEHNR, FQNEAQ (reference sequence). As DNA, the CDR3 is TGTGCCAGCAGCCTGGGACTAGCGGGAAACAATGAGCAGTTCTTC. Protein: CASSLGLAGNNEQFF.

The CDR3 protein is CASSSQREGRETQYF. In nucleotides, the CDR3 is TGTGCCAGCAGCTCTCAGCGGGAGGGCCGGGAGACCCAGTACTTC. The chain couples TRBV6-6 to TRBJ2-5; 10 nucleotides match TRBD2. J was trimmed by 5 bases and V by 6 bases; bases with no gene match: 9. Germline CDR1 and CDR2: MNHNY and SVGAGI (reference sequence). The CDR3 covers 15 residues.

This clone was counted a few times. The chain is built from TRBV29-1 and TRBJ1-1; a possible D gene is TRBD1 (5 bases). The germline CDR1 and CDR2 sequences are SQVTM and ANQGSEA. This CDR3 spans 13 amino acids. V was cut by 3 bases and J by 10 bases, with 18 bases left in between. The CDR3 DNA reads TGCAGCGTTGATGGAAAAACAGGCCCGGGAGCTTTCTTT. Protein product: CSVDGKTGPGAFF.

The chain couples TRBV6-5 to TRBJ1-1, with unresolved D. Germline assignment: CDR1 MNHEY and CDR2 SVGAGI. This CDR3 is built from 14 residues. Trimming cost V 5 bases and J 4 bases, with 14 bases left between them. The CDR3 reads CASSTGEGGTEAFF. The CDR3 nucleotides read TGTGCCAGCAGTACCGGGGAAGGCGGCACTGAAGCTTTCTTT.

The genes are TRBV28 and TRBJ2-5; weak D call: TRBD2 (6 bases). The ends were cut back, 7 bases at V and 7 bases at J, with 13 bases in the middle. CDR3 size: 12 residues. CDR1 and CDR2 (germline): MDHEN, SYDVKM. CDR3 coding DNA: TGTGCCAGCAACGACCGAGCGGGGACCCAGTACTTC. Residues: CASNDRAGTQYF.

This sequence joins TRBV2 and TRBJ2-2; possibly TRBD1 for D (6 bases). Trimming stripped 8 bases from V and 4 bases from J, with 17 bases between. This CDR3 contains 15 residues. The germline V gene encodes CDR1 SNHLY and CDR2 FYNNEI. CDR3 residues: CASEHRDTLTGELFF. The CDR3 nucleotides are TGTGCCAGCGAACACAGGGACACACTCACCGGGGAGCTGTTTTTT.

This clone was seen once. The chain links TRBV5-1 to TRBJ2-3; 9 bases are shared with TRBD2. This CDR3 has 16 residues. The germline gives CDR1 SGHRS, CDR2 YFSETQ. J gave up 5 bases and V 0 bases, and 7 bases lay outside the gene matches. CDR3 sequence reads: CASSLELAGQLDTQYF. DNA of the CDR3: TGCGCCAGCAGCTTGGAGCTAGCGGGACAATTAGATACGCAGTATTTT.

The V gene is TRBV19, the J gene TRBJ1-2, with D possibly matching TRBD1 (5 bases). The CDR3 consists of 13 residues. Between the trimmed V and J ends, which lost 7 bases and 2 bases, there was a span of 11 bases. Germline-derived CDR1 and CDR2 are LNHDA and SQIVND (reference sequence). The CDR3 DNA follows: TGTGCCAGTACCATGGGGCTGAACTATGGCTACACCTTC. This codes for CASTMGLNYGYTF.

The chain employs TRBV10-3 and TRBJ1-1; perhaps TRBD1 as D (6 bases). V was trimmed by 5 bases and J by 1 base, leaving 8 bases between them. Germline values: CDR1 ENHRY, CDR2 SYGVKD. The CDR3 length is 13 residues. The CDR3 loop reads CAISQTGNTEAFF. The CDR3 DNA is TGTGCCATCAGTCAGACAGGGAACACTGAAGCTTTCTTT.

This rearrangement joins TRBV9 to TRBJ2-3, with a tentative D call TRBD2 (5 bases). Germline V gene sequence: CDR1 SGDLS, CDR2 YYNGEE. The length of the CDR3 is 14 residues. Trimming pared 2 bases from V and 5 bases from J, leaving 12 bases between. The CDR3 region is CASSVRVWGDTQYF. The CDR3 bases are TGTGCCAGCAGCGTGAGGGTGTGGGGAGATACGCAGTATTTT.

The gene calls are TRBV28 and TRBJ2-5; the D is unclear. The V gene lost 2 bases and the J gene lost 5 bases, with 18 bases spanning the gap. Germline lookup yields CDR1 MDHEN and CDR2 SYDVKM. CDR3 length equals 16 residues. CDR3 protein: CASSLPPAGREETQYF. CDR3 bases: TGTGCCAGCAGTTTACCTCCGGCAGGCCGCGAGGAGACCCAGTACTTC.

The chain couples TRBV28 to TRBJ1-4; D is unclear. The CDR3 has 13 amino acids. With 6 bases removed from V and 8 bases from J, the gap between germline ends came to 13 bases. Germline assignment: CDR1 MDHEN and CDR2 SYDVKM. DNA for the CDR3: TGTGCCAGCAGAGAACTAATACGAGAAAAACTGTTTTTT. Translation gives CASRELIREKLFF.

This clone was seen a handful of times. The rearrangement uses TRBV5-6 and TRBJ1-1; unclear D gene. This CDR3 is 14 amino acids long. Germline V lookup: CDR1 SGHDT, CDR2 YYEEEE. V lost 1 base to trimming and J lost 4 bases, with 11 bases between them. The CDR3 DNA reads TGTGCCAGCAGCTTGTGGCCACCCCGCACTGAAGCTTTCTTT. It yields the protein CASSLWPPRTEAFF.

V gene TRBV7-8 combines with J gene TRBJ1-1, with D possibly TRBD1 on 6 matching bases. Germline V lookup: CDR1 SGHVS, CDR2 FQNEAQ. The CDR3 spans 17 residues. V shed 2 bases and J shed 0 bases, with 16 bases lying between them. This CDR3 reads CASSLWGEGGLNTEAFF. The CDR3 nucleotides are TGTGCCAGCAGCTTATGGGGGGAGGGGGGTTTGAACACTGAAGCTTTCTTT. The full variable domain, in which reference TRBV7-8 and TRBJ1-1 provide the parts outside the CDR3, is GAGVSQSPRYKVAKRGQDVALRCDPISGHVSLFWYQQALGQGPEFLTYFQNEAQLDKSGLPSDRFFAERPEGSVSTLKIQRTQQEDSAVYLCASSLWGEGGLNTEAFFGQGTRLTVV.

V usage is TRBV28 and J usage is TRBJ2-1; D possibly corresponds to TRBD2 (6 bases). The V end was cut by 10 bases, the J end by 2 bases, with 27 bases between. Per the germline V gene, CDR1 is MDHEN and CDR2 is SYDVKM. CDR3 size: 18 residues. The DNA of the CDR3 is TGTGCCACCGCGACGGGAGACCTAACCTTTACAACCTACAATGAGCAGTTCTTC. This sequence encodes CATATGDLTFTTYNEQFF.

The chain employs TRBV4-1 and TRBJ2-1, with a possible D match to TRBD1 (7 bases). Trimming removed 4 bases at V and 3 bases at J, with 13 bases between. The CDR3 totals 15 residues. Germline CDR1 and CDR2: MGHRA and YSYEKL. CDR3 in DNA: TGCGCCAGCAGCCGACAGGGCGGGAACTACAATGAGCAGTTCTTC. Its protein is CASSRQGGNYNEQFF.

This chain uses TRBV19 with TRBJ2-1; maybe TRBD1 (5 bases). V was clipped by 8 bases and J by 10 bases, with 9 bases between them. The CDR3 consists of 10 residues. CDR1 and CDR2 from the germline V gene are LNHDA and SQIVND (reference sequence). The CDR3 sequence: CASGRQEQFF. The CDR3 nucleotides are TGTGCCAGTGGGCGACAGGAGCAGTTCTTC.

The V gene is TRBV5-1, the J gene TRBJ2-7; the match to TRBD2 covers 9 bases. V was pared by 4 bases and J by 4 bases, with 9 bases of the junction left unmatched. CDR1 is SGHRS and CDR2 is YFSETQ in the germline V gene. The CDR3 covers 15 residues. The CDR3 region is CASSIGTSFQYEQYF. Here the CDR3 DNA reads TGCGCCAGCAGCATAGGGACTAGCTTCCAATACGAGCAGTACTTC.

This rearrangement joins TRBV27 to TRBJ1-4; D not certain. With 6 bases removed from V and 11 bases from J, the gap between germline ends came to 16 bases. There are 13 residues in the CDR3. CDR1 and CDR2 from the germline V gene are MNHEY and SMNVEV (reference sequence). This CDR3 reads CASSRGSNRKLFF. As DNA, the CDR3 is TGTGCCAGCAGCCGGGGTTCGAATAGGAAACTGTTTTTT.

The V call is TRBV9, the J call TRBJ2-3; no firm D call. CDR1 is SGDLS and CDR2 is YYNGEE in the germline V gene. Trimming took 3 bases from V and 8 from J, leaving 10 bases between them. There are 12 residues in the CDR3. The CDR3 here is CASSGFGGTQYF. Here the CDR3 DNA reads TGTGCCAGCAGCGGATTCGGTGGTACGCAGTATTTT.

This clone was seen a handful of times. The J gene is TRBJ2-7, the V gene TRBV11-2; tentative D call: TRBD2 (6 bases). Per germline, CDR1 SGHAT and CDR2 FQNNGV. Trimming removed 6 bases at V and 5 bases at J, with 11 bases between. The CDR3 is made up of 12 amino acids. The CDR3 region is CASRTRSDEQYF. The CDR3 DNA reads TGTGCCAGCAGGACTAGGTCGGACGAGCAGTACTTC.

The chain carries TRBV5-6 and TRBJ1-5; D is possibly TRBD1 (5 bases). CDR1 and CDR2 (germline): SGHDT, YYEEEE. The CDR3 totals 15 residues. The ends were cut back, 0 bases at V and 7 bases at J, with 14 bases in the middle. Here the CDR3 reads CASSLGPGLPQPQHF. The CDR3 DNA sequence: TGTGCCAGCAGCTTGGGGCCGGGACTCCCCCAGCCCCAGCATTTT.

V is TRBV19 and J is TRBJ1-1; no firm D call. The length of the CDR3 is 12 residues. V shed 6 bases and J shed 3 bases, with 8 bases lying between them. The germline V gene encodes CDR1 LNHDA and CDR2 SQIVND (reference sequence). In DNA, the CDR3 is TGTGCCAGTAGCCGGGATTACACTGAAGCTTTCTTT. It specifies CASSRDYTEAFF.

The rearrangement joins TRBV6-5 to TRBJ2-1, with a tentative D call TRBD2 (6 bases). The ends were cut back, 4 bases at V and 6 bases at J, with 10 bases in the middle. There are 13 residues in the CDR3. Germline values: CDR1 MNHEY, CDR2 SVGAGI. The CDR3 sequence is CASSSGTVNEQFF. The CDR3 DNA follows: TGTGCCAGCAGTTCCGGGACTGTCAATGAGCAGTTCTTC.

In this sample, this clone is medium-sized (0.01 to 0.1%). The chain recombines TRBV27 with TRBJ1-2; 7 bases match TRBD1. The germline V gene encodes CDR1 MNHEY and CDR2 SMNVEV (reference sequence). J was trimmed by 8 bases and V by 5 bases; bases with no gene match: 11. The CDR3 covers 14 residues. The CDR3 DNA is TGTGCCAGCAGTATAGACAGGGCGGTGGGAGGCTACACCTTC. Amino acid sequence: CASSIDRAVGGYTF.

The sample holds one count of this clone. The rearrangement uses TRBV5-6 and TRBJ2-2; weak D call: TRBD2 (5 bases). Germline V gives CDR1 SGHDT, CDR2 YYEEEE. V was clipped by 10 bases and J by 3 bases, with 19 bases between them. The CDR3 consists of 15 residues. The CDR3 DNA reads as TGTGCCGCCTCCGTAGTTCGGGGAGACACCGGGGAGCTGTTTTTT. Translated, it gives CAASVVRGDTGELFF.

The chain employs TRBV6-5 and TRBJ1-1; D unclear. The CDR3 sequence is 13 residues long. Germline lookup yields CDR1 MNHEY and CDR2 SVGAGI. Trimming removed 2 bases from V and 5 bases from J, with 9 bases in between. The CDR3 region is CASSYRVRTEAFF. The CDR3 DNA follows: TGTGCCAGCAGTTACCGGGTCCGAACTGAAGCTTTCTTT.